The clone carrying this TCR beta chain was seen at least ten times. What it binds is unknown. The record originates from a study of T cell repertoires in cytomegalovirus infection. Study details: From public TCR beta signatures came an indication of both CMV infection and matching HLA type.

TCRdb re-called the reads through MiXCR, storing one row per CDR3 protein. The sample holds roughly 300,000 distinct CDR3 sequences, 8% to 9.5% seen once. Study-wide results and caveats: Summed frequency of public TCR beta families distinguished CMV carriers with the relevant HLA.

The TCR comes from a human donor in good health (CMV status not recorded). Some clones in this sample may be carry-over from other donors' samples. Material: PBMCs.

The CDR3 DNA reads as TGTGCCAGCAGCTTAGAACTAGCGCCTTCCTACGAGCAGTACTTC. Protein: CASSLELAPSYEQYF. This chain joins TRBV11-1 and TRBJ2-7, with TRBD2 matching 7 bases. The CDR3 runs 15 residues. CDR1 and CDR2 (germline): SGHAT, FQDESV (reference sequence). V dropped 1 base and J dropped 1; count of bases not matched to a gene: 4.